This T cell receptor beta chain is drawn from a study of Ad26.COV2.S vaccination and SARS-CoV-2 variants. TCRdb's copy holds only in-frame clones and misses some; the assay was immunoSEQ multiplex PCR. Here the sample spans 430,000 or so clones, about 88% being singletons. Study-level points and caveats: Recipients of either vaccine or placebo displayed similar breadth of non-spike TCRs.

For this clone: Its antigen is unidentified. The sample contains more than one DNA sequence encoding this CDR3.

Trimming removed 0 bases from V and 5 bases from J, with 7 bases in between. CDR3 length equals 13 residues. Per germline, CDR1 MNHNS and CDR2 SASEGT. Treatment described: roughly 18 received Ad26.COV2.S at low or high dose, single or two shots; 5 received placebo; per-sample allocation not given. Sampling was done on day 63 after the first vaccine or placebo injection. Whoever gave the sample was an adult aged 18-55 years in Boston. An Ad26 vector that expressed Wuhan-strain SARS-CoV-2 spike constituted the vaccine. This clonotype was obtained from a person aged 18-60 years who received the Ad26.COV2.S COVID-19 vaccine or a placebo. The sequences come from peripheral blood, collected in a trial of Ad26.COV2.S vaccine versus placebo. The V gene is TRBV6-1, the J gene TRBJ1-1; D unclear. Here the CDR3 DNA reads TGTGCCAGCAGTGAAGCAGGCTTGACTGAAGCTTTCTTT. Protein: CASSEAGLTEAFF.